A selection of T cell receptor beta chains follows, all from one sample in a study of T cell changes during pregnancy in multiple sclerosis. Profiling relied on immunoSEQ multiplex PCR, and the TCRdb table lists in-frame clones only, not all of them. The sample lists about 18,000 clones, around 85% occurring once. The sample was CD8+ T cells from peripheral blood mononuclear cells, taken after pregnancy. These receptors were collected from a female donor with multiple sclerosis, enrolled in a pregnancy study. CDR3s include the opening cysteine and the closing phenylalanine or tryptophan. A D gene is named only where the DNA matches it firmly. The size field is filled for only some rows; it gives once, few, many or a size class.

j_call | clone_size | d_call | v_call | cdr3_nt | cdr3_aa
TRBJ2-1 | NA | TRBD2 | TRBV4-1 | TGCGCCAGCAGCCAGGGGACTAGCGGATTCGTGAGGCAGTTCTTC | CASSQGTSGFVRQFF
TRBJ2-7 | NA | TRBD1 | TRBV27 | TGTGCCAGCAGTTTATCGACTGCTGCCTACGGGACAGGGGAGGGACACGAGCAGTACTTC | CASSLSTAAYGTGEGHEQYF
TRBJ2-7 | NA | NA | TRBV29-1 | TGCAGCGTTGGGGGCAGCTACGAGCAGTACTTC | CSVGGSYEQYF
TRBJ2-3 | NA | TRBD2 | TRBV27 | TGTGCCAGCAGTTCTACCCATTTAGCGGGGCCTAGCACAGATACGCAGTATTTT | CASSSTHLAGPSTDTQYF
TRBJ2-1 | few | TRBD2 | TRBV4-2 | TGTGCCAGCAGCCAGGAGACTAGCGGAGCCTACAATGAGCAGTTCTTC | CASSQETSGAYNEQFF
TRBJ2-1 | NA | TRBD2 | TRBV9 | TGTGCCAGCAGCGTAGACGGGGGGGGCTTGGGTAACAATGAGCAGTTCTTC | CASSVDGGGLGNNEQFF
TRBJ2-3 | NA | TRBD2 | TRBV7-3 | TGTGCCAGCAGCTTAGGACTAGCTGTTGATACGCAGTATTTT | CASSLGLAVDTQYF
TRBJ2-3 | NA | NA | TRBV28 | TGTGCCAGCAGTTCCTCAGGTTGGAACACAGATACGCAGTATTTT | CASSSSGWNTDTQYF
TRBJ1-2 | NA | TRBD1 | TRBV9 | TGTGCCAGCAGCCCCCGGACAGGGAACTATGGCTACACCTTC | CASSPRTGNYGYTF
TRBJ1-3 | NA | NA | TRBV5-1 | TGCGCCAGCAGCCCGTTGCAGGGGCACTCTGGAAACACCATATATTTT | CASSPLQGHSGNTIYF
TRBJ2-6 | many | NA | TRBV4-3 | TGCGCCAGCGCCCCATCCGGGGTAACTGGGGCCAACGTCCTGACTTTC | CASAPSGVTGANVLTF
TRBJ2-5 | once | NA | TRBV5-6 | TGTGCCAGCAGCGACAAGTGGGGCCACCAGTACTTC | CASSDKWGHQYF
TRBJ2-3 | NA | TRBD2 | TRBV5-8 | TGTGCCAGCAGCTTGGAGACGGGGGGGCTCACAGATACGCAGTATTTT | CASSLETGGLTDTQYF
TRBJ2-3 | NA | TRBD2 | TRBV4-3 | TGCGCCAGCAGCCCTAGCGGGGTCACAGATACGCAGTATTTT | CASSPSGVTDTQYF
TRBJ2-1 | NA | TRBD2 | TRBV15 | TGTGCCACCAGTAGGACTAGTGGCAATGAGCAGTTCTTC | CATSRTSGNEQFF
TRBJ2-2 | NA | NA | TRBV7-9 | TGTGCCAGCAGCTTTATGGGGGCCGACACCGGGGAGCTGTTTTTT | CASSFMGADTGELFF
TRBJ2-7 | NA | NA | TRBV7-3 | TGTGCCAGCAGCCCAACAGGGTCCTACGAGCAGTACTTC | CASSPTGSYEQYF
TRBJ2-5 | few | TRBD2 | TRBV6-5 | TGTGCCAGCAGTTATCTAGCGGGGGGCCAAGAGACCCAGTACTTC | CASSYLAGGQETQYF
TRBJ2-5 | NA | NA | TRBV29-1 | TGCAGCGTCGTCAGCGCGGAAGAGACCCAGTACTTC | CSVVSAEETQYF
TRBJ2-7 | NA | TRBD2 | TRBV6-1 | TGTGCCAGCAGTGACGCAAGCGGGGTCAGCGAGCAGTACTTC | CASSDASGVSEQYF
TRBJ2-3 | NA | TRBD2 | TRBV6-1 | TGTGTCAGCAGCGAAACTAGCGAGGCCACAGATACGCAGTATTTT | CVSSETSEATDTQYF
TRBJ2-7 | medium-sized | TRBD1 | TRBV7-9 | TGTGCCAGCAGCTTAGCTCCGGGACAGGGTACCTACGAGCAGTACTTC | CASSLAPGQGTYEQYF
TRBJ1-1 | NA | NA | TRBV27 | TGTGCCAGCAGTGATGGAGGCCCAGGAACTTTCTTT | CASSDGGPGTFF
TRBJ2-7 | NA | TRBD2 | TRBV5-1 | TGCGCCAGCAGCTTGGGGGGGGGAGATTGGTACCGTTACGAGCAGTACTTC | CASSLGGGDWYRYEQYF
TRBJ2-5 | NA | TRBD1 | TRBV9 | TGTGCCAGCAGCGCCCGGGACAGGGCGTCAGAGACCCAGTACTTC | CASSARDRASETQYF
TRBJ2-6 | NA | NA | TRBV27 | TGTGCCAGCAGCAACCTGGACAGCAACTCTGGGGCCAACGTCCTGACTTTC | CASSNLDSNSGANVLTF
TRBJ1-5 | NA | NA | TRBV7-6 | TGTGCCAGCAGCCCTAACGAACGGGACATAAATCAGCCCCAGCATTTT | CASSPNERDINQPQHF
TRBJ2-1 | NA | TRBD2 | TRBV6-5 | TGTGCCAGCAGATCTAGCGGGGGACTTTACAATGAGCAGTTCTTC | CASRSSGGLYNEQFF
TRBJ2-1 | NA | NA | TRBV6-1 | TGTGCCGGTAGCGAGTCGTTAGATTACAATGAGCAGTTCTTC | CAGSESLDYNEQFF
TRBJ2-7 | NA | TRBD1 | TRBV7-9 | TGTGCCAGCAGCCCCCGGGACAGGGGGTACGAGCAGTACTTC | CASSPRDRGYEQYF
TRBJ2-1 | NA | NA | TRBV4-3 | TGCGCCAGCTCCAGCGGTGAGAGCTCCTACAATGAGCAGTTCTTC | CASSSGESSYNEQFF
TRBJ1-5 | NA | NA | TRBV19 | TGTGCCAGTAGCTACAGCAATCAGCCCCAGCATTTT | CASSYSNQPQHF
TRBJ2-5 | NA | NA | TRBV6-6 | TGTGCCAGCACAGTTACCCTAGGTTCCCGGGAGACCCAGTACTTC | CASTVTLGSRETQYF
TRBJ1-5 | NA | NA | TRBV28 | TGTGCCAGCAGTTTGGGGGGGGTCACCAATCAGCCCCAGCATTTT | CASSLGGVTNQPQHF
TRBJ2-1 | NA | NA | TRBV15 | TGTGCCACCAGCATATCCGGGAACTCCTACAATGAGCAGTTCTTC | CATSISGNSYNEQFF
TRBJ2-5 | NA | NA | TRBV5-8 | TGTGCCAGCAGCTTGCAGGAGACCCAGTACTTC | CASSLQETQYF
TRBJ2-7 | NA | TRBD1 | TRBV5-1 | TGCGCCAGCAGCCCTAAGACAGGGGACGAGCAGTACTTC | CASSPKTGDEQYF
TRBJ2-5 | NA | NA | TRBV29-1 | TGCAGCGTTGAAAGAGGGGGAGAGACCCAGTACTTC | CSVERGGETQYF